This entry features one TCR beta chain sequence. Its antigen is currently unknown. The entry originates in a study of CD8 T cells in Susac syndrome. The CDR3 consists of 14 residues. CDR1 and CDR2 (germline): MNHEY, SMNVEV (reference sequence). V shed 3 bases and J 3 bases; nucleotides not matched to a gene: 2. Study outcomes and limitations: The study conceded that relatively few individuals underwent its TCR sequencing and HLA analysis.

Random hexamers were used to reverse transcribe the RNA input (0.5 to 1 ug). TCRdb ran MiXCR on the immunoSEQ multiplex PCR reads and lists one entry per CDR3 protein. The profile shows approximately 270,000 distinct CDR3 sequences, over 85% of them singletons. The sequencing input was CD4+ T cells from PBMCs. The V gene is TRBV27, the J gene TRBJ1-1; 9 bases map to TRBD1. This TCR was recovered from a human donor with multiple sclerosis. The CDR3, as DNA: TGTGCCAGCAGTTTTACAGGGGGCTACACTGAAGCTTTCTTT. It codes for CASSFTGGYTEAFF.